This TCR beta chain was sequenced during a study of cytomegalovirus exposure and HLA in healthy donors. Regarding the study as a whole: As a later analysis revealed, most CMV-associated TCR beta chains appeared HLA-restricted. What was likely a sequencing artifact was a cluster of highly shared sequence variants.

Primers: 60 Vbeta forward and 13 Jbeta reverse. Assay: immunoSEQ multiplex PCR; the TCRdb copy retains only in-frame clones and omits some. Of fewer than 250,000 clones in the sample, 82% were seen once. Nominally healthy donors provided the samples, though records likely missed some immune exposures. On this clone: Its antigen is unknown.

In germline, CDR1 is GTSNPN, CDR2 SVGIG (reference sequence). Trimming removed 7 bases at V and 0 bases at J, with 21 bases between. The CDR3 extends over 16 amino acids. This sequence was found in a middle-aged man in good health and CMV-seropositive. The chain couples TRBV30 to TRBJ1-1; D might be TRBD1 (6 bases). The sequenced sample consisted of PBMCs. Here the CDR3 DNA reads TGTGCCTCCCATGGGGGGGGCTCCAGAATGAACACTGAAGCTTTCTTT. Translated, it gives CASHGGGSRMNTEAFF.